The 23 T cell receptor beta chains below all came from one sample that was sequenced in a study of OX40 agonist ivuxolimab in advanced cancers. Library preparation was by the immunoSEQ multiplex PCR assay. TCRdb limited this immuneACCESS table to in-frame rearrangements with V and J called. A share of clones is missing; checked studies link under half to unresolved V genes, and the rest is unexplained. The sample table shows about 61,000 clones, and less than 85% are seen once. Approximately 0.49% of the sample belongs to the ten largest clones. The specimen comprised CD4+ or CD8+ T cells sorted from blood, sampled in a trial of the OX40 agonist ivuxolimab. These receptors were collected from an adult with an advanced solid tumor such as melanoma, head and neck, liver or kidney cancer.

The chain carries TRBV2 and TRBJ2-7, with a tentative D call TRBD2 (7 bases). The CDR3 has 14 residues. V was trimmed by 8 bases and J by 5 bases, leaving 19 bases between them. CDR1 is SNHLY, CDR2 FYNNEI, per germline. The CDR3 bases are TGTGCCAGCGTTCTTCGGGGGGCAAGCAACGAGCAGTACTTC. Residues: CASVLRGASNEQYF.

This chain links TRBV6-1 with TRBJ2-3; 7 positions agree with TRBD1. The V and J ends lost 5 bases and 5 bases, in that order; junction bases with no gene match: 4. The length of the CDR3 is 13 residues. CDR1 and CDR2 (germline): MNHNS, SASEGT. Here the CDR3 reads CASSYTGEDTQYF. CDR3 DNA: TGTGCCAGCAGTTATACAGGGGAAGATACGCAGTATTTT.

This chain joins TRBV5-8 and TRBJ2-4, with 15 bases that match TRBD2. This CDR3 spans 16 amino acids. Germline-derived CDR1 and CDR2 are SGHTS and YDEGEE. Unmatched junction bases numbered 8, after V lost 6 bases and J lost 7 bases. The CDR3 sequence is CASTWTSGRAGNIQYF. CDR3 nucleotides: TGTGCCAGCACTTGGACTAGCGGGAGGGCCGGGAACATTCAGTACTTC.

The rearrangement uses TRBV7-9 and TRBJ2-1, with 11 bases fitting TRBD2. The germline gives CDR1 SEHNR, CDR2 FQNEAQ (reference sequence). The CDR3 length is 18 residues. V lost 6 bases to trimming and J lost 7 bases; unmatched junction nucleotides: 17. This CDR3 reads CASSKSDAGTSGENEQFF. The CDR3 DNA is TGTGCCAGCAGTAAATCCGATGCCGGGACTAGCGGAGAGAATGAGCAGTTCTTC.

J is TRBJ1-5 and V is TRBV7-9; no firm D call. CDR1 is SEHNR, CDR2 FQNEAQ, per germline (reference sequence). There are 13 residues in the CDR3. V lost 3 bases to trimming and J lost 3 bases, with 6 bases between them. The CDR3 region is CASSLDANQPQHF. CDR3 in DNA: TGTGCCAGCAGCTTGGATGCCAATCAGCCCCAGCATTTT. The variable domain in full, with the rest retrieved from reference TRBV7-9 and TRBJ1-5, is DTGVSQNPRHKITKRGQNVTFRCDPISEHNRLYWYRQTLGQGPEFLTYFQNEAQLEKSRLLSDRFSAERPKGSFSTLEIQRTEQGDSAMYLCASSLDANQPQHFGDGTRLSIL.

The chain has TRBV9 and TRBJ2-1; TRBD1 matches at 10 bases. Germline V gives CDR1 SGDLS, CDR2 YYNGEE. The J segment lost 7 bases and the V segment lost 4 bases, leaving 8 bases of the junction unmatched. The CDR3 extends over 15 amino acids. The CDR3 protein is CASSQGQGIGNEQFF. DNA of the CDR3: TGTGCCAGCAGCCAGGGACAGGGGATCGGGAATGAGCAGTTCTTC.

The V and J genes are TRBV5-4 and TRBJ2-5; 9 positions match TRBD2. The trim removed 4 bases at V and 1 base at J, leaving 14 bases unmatched. The CDR3 is 18 residues long. Germline V gene lookup returns CDR1 SGHNT and CDR2 YYREEE (reference sequence). In DNA form, the CDR3 reads TGTGCCAGCAGCCAAGGACTAGCGCCCCGTGGGCCCCAAGAGACCCAGTACTTC. Amino acids: CASSQGLAPRGPQETQYF. Full variable domain (remainder filled in from reference TRBV5-4 and TRBJ2-5): ETGVTQSPTHLIKTRGQQVTLRCSSQSGHNTVSWYQQALGQGPQFIFQYYREEENGRGNFPPRFSGLQFPNYSSELNVNALELDDSALYLCASSQGLAPRGPQETQYFGPGTRLLVL.

This sequence joins TRBV5-1 and TRBJ1-2; 9 bases are shared with TRBD1. This CDR3 comprises 13 residues. The trim removed 0 bases at V and 8 bases at J, leaving 2 bases unmatched. Germline V gene sequence: CDR1 SGHRS, CDR2 YFSETQ. The CDR3: CASSLGTGVGYTF. In DNA form, the CDR3 reads TGCGCCAGCAGCTTGGGGACAGGGGTAGGCTACACCTTC.

V is TRBV7-8 and J is TRBJ1-2; D is uncertain. V was shortened by 5 bases and J by 8 bases, with 15 bases between the two germline ends. Germline values: CDR1 SGHVS, CDR2 FQNEAQ. There are 13 residues in the CDR3. As DNA, the CDR3 is TGTGCCAGCAGCCCCGACTGGATAGGCGGCTACACCTTC. As protein: CASSPDWIGGYTF.

This chain uses TRBV5-4 with TRBJ2-2; D not resolved. CDR3 length: 16 residues. V dropped 4 bases and J dropped 2 bases, with 15 bases sitting between them. Germline CDR1 and CDR2: SGHNT and YYREEE (reference sequence). The CDR3 DNA is TGTGCCAGCAGCCACGAGATTAACGACAACACCGGGGAGCTGTTTTTT. Its translation is CASSHEINDNTGELFF. The whole variable domain, remainder taken from reference TRBV5-4 and TRBJ2-2, is ETGVTQSPTHLIKTRGQQVTLRCSSQSGHNTVSWYQQALGQGPQFIFQYYREEENGRGNFPPRFSGLQFPNYSSELNVNALELDDSALYLCASSHEINDNTGELFFGEGSRLTVL.

The J gene is TRBJ2-4, the V gene TRBV7-9, with 11 bases identical to TRBD1. CDR3 length: 15 amino acids. Germline values: CDR1 SEHNR, CDR2 FQNEAQ (reference sequence). Trimming cost V 4 bases and J 7 bases; bases outside gene matches: 6. The CDR3 sequence is CASSYRDRGNNIQYF. CDR3 nucleotides: TGTGCCAGCAGCTACCGGGACAGGGGGAACAACATTCAGTACTTC.

The table lists this clone with a few counts. This CDR3 is also generated by other DNA sequences in the sample. The V gene is TRBV7-2, the J gene TRBJ1-1; D might be TRBD1 (6 bases). Germline-derived CDR1 and CDR2 are SGHTA and FQGNSA. Trimming took off 1 base at V and 7 bases at J, with 10 bases between the two ends. The CDR3 covers 13 residues. Here the CDR3 reads CASSLGGQGEAFF. CDR3 coding DNA: TGTGCCAGCAGCTTAGGGGGGCAGGGTGAAGCTTTCTTT.

This chain links TRBV5-1 with TRBJ2-3; D not certain. The V gene lost 7 bases and the J gene lost 6 bases, with 9 bases spanning the gap. The CDR3 loop spans 11 amino acids. The germline V gene has CDR1 SGHRS and CDR2 YFSETQ. CDR3 region: CASGSGDTQYF. CDR3 DNA sequence: TGCGCCAGCGGCTCTGGGGATACGCAGTATTTT.

In the case of this clone: Sequence at one end of the junction differs from germline and may be a read error. Different DNA sequences within this sample yield the same CDR3. V and J are TRBV25-1 and TRBJ1-2; the D is unclear. CDR3 length: 15 amino acids. The V gene's germline CDR1 is MGHDK and CDR2 SYGVNS. The CDR3 DNA sequence: TGTGCCAGCAGCGAATCAGGATCTCGTAACTATGGCTACACCTTC. Translation gives CASSESGSRNYGYTF.

For the CDR3, the DNA is TGTGCCAGCAGCCCCACGCGGACTAGCGGGAGGGGGTTGAATGAGCAGTTCTTC. Encoded protein: CASSPTRTSGRGLNEQFF. The chain carries TRBV5-6 and TRBJ2-1, with TRBD2 matching over 15 bases. CDR3 size: 18 residues. Germline V CDR1 and CDR2: SGHDT, YYEEEE. V trimming: 4 bases; J trimming: 7 bases; junction bases outside the gene matches: 12.

This chain joins TRBV30 and TRBJ1-6; D is perhaps TRBD1 (6 bases). Germline assignment: CDR1 GTSNPN and CDR2 SVGIG (reference sequence). This CDR3 comprises 15 residues. V shed 2 bases and J shed 7 bases, with 15 bases lying between them. The DNA of the CDR3 is TGTGCCTGGAGTACGGGGGGCGCGGGGAATTCACCCCTCCACTTT. This encodes CAWSTGGAGNSPLHF.

The V and J genes are TRBV4-1 and TRBJ1-5; D gene unclear. Trimming removed 1 base from V and 0 bases from J, with 19 bases in between. The germline gives CDR1 MGHRA, CDR2 YSYEKL. This CDR3 has 19 residues. CDR3: CASSQVLFRGKYSNQPQHF. In nucleotides, the CDR3 is TGCGCCAGCAGCCAAGTCCTTTTTCGTGGTAAATATAGCAATCAGCCCCAGCATTTT.

This clone has a single count. The chain is built from TRBV5-5 and TRBJ2-3, with TRBD2 matching 7 bases. The trim removed 2 bases at V and 3 bases at J, leaving 9 bases unmatched. The CDR3 consists of 16 residues. Germline V gene lookup returns CDR1 SGHKS and CDR2 YYEKEE (reference sequence). The CDR3 reads CASSFRGRASTDTQYF. DNA of the CDR3: TGTGCCAGCAGCTTTCGGGGGAGGGCCTCGACAGATACGCAGTATTTT.

The rearrangement links TRBV19 to TRBJ1-4; D not resolved. With 3 bases removed from V and 8 bases from J, the gap between germline ends came to 19 bases. The CDR3 consists of 16 residues. Germline V gene lookup returns CDR1 LNHDA and CDR2 SQIVND (reference sequence). CDR3: CASSITRTRTGEKLFF. CDR3 sequence (DNA): TGTGCCAGTAGTATTACTAGGACCCGAACGGGCGAAAAACTGTTTTTT.

The V call is TRBV6-1, the J call TRBJ2-7, with D possibly being TRBD1 or TRBD2 (6 bases each). The V end lost 4 bases, the J end lost 4 bases, and 17 bases lay between the germline ends. Germline V gene lookup returns CDR1 MNHNS and CDR2 SASEGT. There are 15 residues in the CDR3. The CDR3 DNA reads as TGTGCCAGCAGTGTTAGTAGGGGGGATTGGTACGAGCAGTACTTC. This codes for CASSVSRGDWYEQYF.

The gene calls are TRBV5-6 and TRBJ1-2, with D hard to call. V was shortened by 3 bases and J by 2 bases, with 5 bases between the two germline ends. This CDR3 contains 12 residues. Germline-derived CDR1 and CDR2 are SGHDT and YYEEEE. The CDR3 DNA is TGTGCCAGCAGCTCGACGAACTATGGCTACACCTTC. Translated, it gives CASSSTNYGYTF.

The rearrangement uses TRBV6-1 and TRBJ2-2; 11 bases agree with TRBD2. With 4 bases clipped from V and 4 bases from J, the junction kept 8 bases outside the gene matches. From germline, CDR1 is MNHNS and CDR2 SASEGT. This CDR3 region has 17 residues. Written as DNA, the CDR3 is TGTGCCAGCAGTGTACTAACTAGCGGGAGCGGCACCGGGGAGCTGTTTTTT. It is translated as CASSVLTSGSGTGELFF.

This sequence joins TRBV30 and TRBJ1-5, with a possible D match to TRBD1 (5 bases). The length of the CDR3 is 16 residues. Trimming removed 1 base at V and 9 bases at J, with 22 bases between. Per the germline V gene, CDR1 is GTSNPN and CDR2 is SVGIG (reference sequence). CDR3 sequence reads: CAWSESKGRPGRPQHF. In DNA, the CDR3 is TGTGCCTGGAGTGAGTCAAAGGGGCGGCCTGGTCGGCCCCAGCATTTT. Combining the CDR3 with reference TRBV30 and TRBJ1-5 gives the whole variable domain SQTIHQWPATLVQPVGSPLSLECTVEGTSNPNLYWYRQAAGRGLQLLFYSVGIGQISSEVPQNLSASRPQDRQFILSSKKLLLSDSGFYLCAWSESKGRPGRPQHFGDGTRLSIL.